This T cell receptor (beta chain) stems from a study of blood T cell repertoires in COVID-19. Background on the study: Some COVID-19 samples were acute and others convalescent; all came from the United States, Italy and Spain. PBMCs, B-cell-depleted T cells, or T cells were the source of the cDNA or gDNA that made up the material.

Under the authors' procedure: Estimates of nucleated cell counts were drawn from the amplification of reference gene primers. The assay was immunoSEQ multiplex PCR, and TCRdb's table has in-frame clones only and misses some. The DNA was the basis for D and trimming; V, J and clone size are from that table. The repertoire includes about 270,000 clones, around nine tenths of them detected once, and approximately 8.2% sits in the top ten. Looked up from germline, CDR1 is KGHSH and CDR2 is LQKENI. The CDR3 has 13 amino acids. The V end lost 2 bases, the J end lost 1 base, and 5 bases lay between the germline ends.

The sequence was collected from a man in his forties with active or convalescent COVID-19. Sequenced: peripheral blood. J is TRBJ2-5 and V is TRBV18, with D unresolved. The CDR3 sequence: CASSPMAQETQYF. The CDR3 coding sequence is TGTGCCAGCTCACCAATGGCCCAAGAGACCCAGTACTTC. The entire variable domain, with the rest obtained from reference TRBV18 and TRBJ2-5, is as follows: NAGVMQNPRHLVRRRGQEARLRCSPMKGHSHVYWYRQLPEEGLKFMVYLQKENIIDESGMPKERFSAEFPKEGPSILRIQQVVRGDSAAYFCASSPMAQETQYFGPGTRLLVL.